These 32 T cell receptor beta chains were all obtained from the same sample, sequenced in a study of T cells after posttransplantation cyclophosphamide. The repertoire was sequenced with immunoSEQ multiplex PCR; TCRdb's copy has only in-frame clones and lacks some. The sample contains 30,000 or so clones, none of them singletons. Specimen: PBMCs. These receptors all stem from a woman in her 30s in good health and a related stem cell transplant donor.

This clone was detected ten times or more. CDR3 DNA: TGTGCCAGTAGTCTTTCGTCTAGCAATCAGCCCCAGCATTTT. Protein sequence: CASSLSSSNQPQHF. This chain joins TRBV19 and TRBJ1-5; D remains ambiguous. Trimming shortened V by 5 bases and J by 0 bases, and 8 bases separated the two germline ends. Germline V gene sequence: CDR1 LNHDA, CDR2 SQIVND (reference sequence). This CDR3 is 14 amino acids long. The whole variable domain, remainder taken from reference TRBV19 and TRBJ1-5, is DGGITQSPKYLFRKEGQNVTLSCEQNLNHDAMYWYRQDPGQGLRLIYYSQIVNDFQKGDIAEGYSVSREKKESFPLTVTSAQKNPTAFYLCASSLSSSNQPQHFGDGTRLSIL.

This clone was recorded at least ten times. This rearrangement joins TRBV6-1 to TRBJ1-6; maybe TRBD1 (5 bases). The germline gives CDR1 MNHNS, CDR2 SASEGT. The CDR3 runs to 15 residues. V dropped 4 bases and J dropped 4 bases, with 11 bases sitting between them. In DNA, the CDR3 is TGTGCCAGCAGTGGTCAGGGTCCTTATAATTCACCCCTCCACTTT. Translated: CASSGQGPYNSPLHF.

This clone came up a few times. The gene calls are TRBV29-1 and TRBJ2-3, with D unclear. V was trimmed by 4 bases and J by 6 bases, leaving 11 bases between them. The CDR3 extends over 12 amino acids. Germline CDR1 and CDR2: SQVTM and ANQGSEA. This CDR3 reads CSVVFSSDTQYF. The CDR3 DNA follows: TGCAGCGTTGTGTTTAGTAGCGATACGCAGTATTTT.

This clone is deemed medium-sized. The CDR3 loop is CASSPRGVGNTQYF. Written as DNA, the CDR3 is TGCGCCAGCAGCCCGCGGGGAGTAGGGAATACGCAGTATTTT. This chain connects TRBV4-3 to TRBJ2-3; D is possibly TRBD2 (6 bases). Per the germline V gene, CDR1 is LGHNA and CDR2 is YSLEER. This CDR3 comprises 14 residues. V lost 4 bases and J lost 7, with 15 bases in between.

This clone showed up many times. Here the CDR3 reads CAWTAGSSGNTIYF. The CDR3 coding sequence is TGTGCCTGGACCGCGGGCAGTTCTGGAAACACCATATATTTT. This chain joins TRBV30 and TRBJ1-3; D is undetermined. Deletions cut 4 bases from V and 1 base from J, with 11 bases between. The CDR3 runs to 14 residues. Germline CDR1 reads GTSNPN; CDR2 reads SVGIG (reference sequence).

This clone was recorded at least ten times. V and J are TRBV2 and TRBJ2-3; 11 nucleotides line up with TRBD2. This CDR3 is built from 16 residues. Per the germline V gene, CDR1 is SNHLY and CDR2 is FYNNEI. V was pared by 6 bases and J by 5 bases, with 10 bases of the junction left unmatched. CDR3 loop: CASSQGLAEMVDTQYF. CDR3 DNA sequence: TGTGCCAGCAGCCAGGGACTAGCGGAGATGGTAGATACGCAGTATTTT.

This clone has only a few counts. The V and J genes are TRBV30 and TRBJ2-1; D might be TRBD1 (6 bases). V lost 0 bases, J lost 9 bases, and 12 bases lay in between. This CDR3 comprises 13 residues. The germline CDR1 and CDR2 sequences are GTSNPN and SVGIG (reference sequence). In DNA, the CDR3 is TGTGCCTGGAGTGTATGGGACAACAGTGAGCAGTTCTTC. It is translated as CAWSVWDNSEQFF.

The sample holds many counts of this clone. The gene calls are TRBV28 and TRBJ1-1; D possibly corresponds to TRBD1 (5 bases). From germline, CDR1 is MDHEN and CDR2 SYDVKM. V was cut by 2 bases and J by 3 bases, with 16 bases left in between. The length of the CDR3 is 16 residues. The CDR3, as DNA: TGTGCCAGCAGTTTACCGCGGGGGGGTGGGTACACTGAAGCTTTCTTT. The encoded protein is CASSLPRGGGYTEAFF.

This clone was counted at least ten times. This chain uses TRBV15 with TRBJ1-1; no clear D. The germline V gene has CDR1 LNHNV and CDR2 YYDKDF (reference sequence). Trimming cost V 5 bases and J 5 bases, with 6 bases left between them. This CDR3 has 11 amino acids. CDR3 sequence: CATSSGTEAFF. Written as DNA, the CDR3 is TGTGCCACCAGCTCAGGTACTGAAGCTTTCTTT.

This clone was found many times. The chain couples TRBV18 to TRBJ2-7; no clear D. Germline V gene data show CDR1 as KGHSH and CDR2 as LQKENI. Trimming took off 3 bases at V and 2 bases at J, with 5 bases between the two ends. This CDR3 spans 12 amino acids. The CDR3 sequence: CASSPGAYEQYF. DNA for the CDR3: TGTGCCAGCTCACCCGGTGCCTACGAGCAGTACTTC.

This clone was detected only a few times. This chain uses TRBV19 with TRBJ2-3, with D unclear. V lost 5 bases to trimming and J lost 5 bases, with 8 bases between them. This CDR3 comprises 12 residues. Germline CDR1 and CDR2: LNHDA and SQIVND (reference sequence). As DNA, the CDR3 is TGTGCCAGTAGTCCGGGTTTAGATACGCAGTATTTT. It is translated as CASSPGLDTQYF. The full variable domain, rest sourced from reference TRBV19 and TRBJ2-3, is DGGITQSPKYLFRKEGQNVTLSCEQNLNHDAMYWYRQDPGQGLRLIYYSQIVNDFQKGDIAEGYSVSREKKESFPLTVTSAQKNPTAFYLCASSPGLDTQYFGPGTRLTVL.

The J gene is TRBJ2-5, the V gene TRBV28, with 9 positions matching TRBD2. The germline V gene encodes CDR1 MDHEN and CDR2 SYDVKM. V dropped 1 base and J dropped 5; count of bases not matched to a gene: 14. This CDR3 has 18 amino acids. The CDR3 bases are TGTGCCAGCAGTTTATCCCGGCGGGTAGCGGGGGCCCGGGAGACCCAGTACTTC. It encodes CASSLSRRVAGARETQYF.

This clone showed up many times. The chain employs TRBV12-3 or TRBV12-4 and TRBJ1-6, with TRBD1 matching over 9 bases. J lost 11 bases, V lost 8 bases, and 7 bases had no gene match. The CDR3 spans 13 residues. The CDR3 DNA reads TGTGCCAGCCTACAGGGGGCTGGGGCACCCCTCCACTTT. Protein product: CASLQGAGAPLHF.

This clone was seen ten or more times. The rearrangement joins TRBV7-2 to TRBJ2-3, with TRBD2 matching 12 bases. Trimming removed 4 bases from V and 1 base from J; junction bases left unmatched: 3. The CDR3 spans 16 residues. The germline CDR1 and CDR2 sequences are SGHTA and FQGNSA. Written as DNA, the CDR3 is TGTGCCAGCAGCTCACGGACTAGCGGGGGCACAGATACGCAGTATTTT. Translated: CASSSRTSGGTDTQYF.

This clone was recorded many times. This sequence joins TRBV6-2 or TRBV6-3 and TRBJ1-1; TRBD1 matches at 10 bases. CDR3 size: 17 residues. In germline, CDR1 is MNHEY, CDR2 SVGEGT. After removal of 2 bases from V and 5 bases from J, the junction contained 11 bases not matched to a gene. CDR3 DNA: TGTGCCAGCAGTTACGTCCCGGGACAGGGGAGGTGGACTGAAGCTTTCTTT. Amino acids: CASSYVPGQGRWTEAFF.

This clone was seen many times. The CDR3 protein is CASSDPVGGTEAFF. CDR3 DNA sequence: TGTGCCAGCAGTGACCCCGTCGGGGGCACTGAAGCTTTCTTT. The chain has TRBV6-5 and TRBJ1-1; the D gene is possibly TRBD1 (5 bases). The CDR3 is 14 residues long. The V gene's germline CDR1 is MNHEY and CDR2 SVGAGI. V lost 5 bases and J lost 4, with 14 bases in between.

This clone was counted many times. The rearrangement joins TRBV5-6 to TRBJ1-3, with no clear D. Trimming stripped 0 bases from V and 2 bases from J, with 6 bases between. The CDR3 loop spans 14 amino acids. Germline V lookup: CDR1 SGHDT, CDR2 YYEEEE. CDR3 in DNA: TGTGCCAGCAGCTTGGCAGGCGCTGGAAACACCATATATTTT. Translated, it gives CASSLAGAGNTIYF.

This sequence joins TRBV6-5 and TRBJ2-3, with 9 bases matching TRBD1. The J segment lost 3 bases and the V segment lost 6 bases, leaving 4 bases of the junction unmatched. Germline values: CDR1 MNHEY, CDR2 SVGAGI. The CDR3 loop spans 14 amino acids. The CDR3 is CASSRTGATDTQYF. CDR3 DNA sequence: TGTGCCAGCAGCCGGACAGGGGCGACAGATACGCAGTATTTT.

The sample holds many counts of this clone. This sequence joins TRBV5-1 and TRBJ2-7; TRBD1 is a possible D gene (6 bases). V lost 0 bases, J lost 2 bases, and 15 bases lay in between. The CDR3 has 16 amino acids. The V gene's germline CDR1 is SGHRS and CDR2 YFSETQ. CDR3 residues: CASSLVLSGDPYEQYF. The CDR3 coding sequence is TGCGCCAGCAGCTTGGTCTTATCAGGGGATCCCTACGAGCAGTACTTC.

Ten or more counts support this clone. This sequence joins TRBV6-5 and TRBJ1-3; TRBD1 is a possible D gene (5 bases). Germline assignment: CDR1 MNHEY and CDR2 SVGAGI. The CDR3 totals 15 residues. The ends were cut back, 6 bases at V and 8 bases at J, with 20 bases in the middle. DNA of the CDR3: TGTGCCAGCAGCACCGTGGGGGGGGGAAAAGACACCATATATTTT. Translating gives CASSTVGGGKDTIYF.

There are a few counts of this clone. The chain recombines TRBV29-1 with TRBJ1-2; 9 bases fit TRBD1. The CDR3 sequence is 13 residues long. V gave up 6 bases and J gave up 4 bases; unmatched junction bases: 6. Germline V gene sequence: CDR1 SQVTM, CDR2 ANQGSEA. CDR3 region: CSVRTGASYGYTF. CDR3 nucleotide sequence: TGCAGCGTCCGGACAGGGGCTTCCTATGGCTACACCTTC.

This clone occurred many times. This sequence joins TRBV6-2 or TRBV6-3 and TRBJ1-1; 8 bases agree with TRBD1. CDR1 is MNHEY and CDR2 is SVGEGT in the germline V gene. The CDR3 consists of 16 residues. The V segment lost 4 bases and the J segment 4 bases; nucleotides outside the gene matches: 11. CDR3 in DNA: TGTGCCAGCAGTTCCCCTCGGACAGGGAGGGGCACTGAAGCTTTCTTT. Amino acid sequence: CASSSPRTGRGTEAFF.

Only a few counts were recorded for this clone. The DNA for the CDR3 is TGTGCCAGCAGCCGGGGACAGAGCACAGATACGCAGTATTTT. Its translation: CASSRGQSTDTQYF. V is TRBV7-7 and J is TRBJ2-3; 7 nucleotides agree with TRBD1. With V trimmed by 5 bases and J by 0 bases, 2 bases remained unmatched. The CDR3 length is 14 residues. Looked up from germline, CDR1 is SSHAT and CDR2 is FNYEAQ (reference sequence).

This clone has a count of ten or more. The rearrangement joins TRBV19 to TRBJ2-3, with a weak D call TRBD1 (6 bases). Trimming left V 7 bases short and J 6 bases short, with 8 bases between. The CDR3 consists of 11 residues. The germline CDR1 and CDR2 sequences are LNHDA and SQIVND (reference sequence). CDR3 region: CASTDRDTQYF. CDR3 coding DNA: TGTGCCAGTACCGACAGGGATACGCAGTATTTT.

The V gene is TRBV7-9, the J gene TRBJ2-4; D is ambiguous. V gave up 6 bases and J gave up 6 bases, with 9 bases separating them. The length of the CDR3 is 12 residues. Germline V gives CDR1 SEHNR, CDR2 FQNEAQ (reference sequence). The CDR3 is CASSITANIQYF. In nucleotides, the CDR3 is TGTGCCAGCAGTATTACAGCAAACATTCAGTACTTC. Full variable domain (missing parts from reference TRBV7-9 and TRBJ2-4): DTGVSQNPRHKITKRGQNVTFRCDPISEHNRLYWYRQTLGQGPEFLTYFQNEAQLEKSRLLSDRFSAERPKGSFSTLEIQRTEQGDSAMYLCASSITANIQYFGAGTRLSVL.

In this sample, this clone turned up a few times. One junction end does not reproduce the germline sequence, and a read error may be involved. The chain is built from TRBV7-2 and TRBJ2-2; TRBD1 matches 9 bases. Germline lookup yields CDR1 SGHTA and CDR2 FQGNSA. The CDR3 is 15 amino acids. The CDR3 sequence: CASRLDRGGTGELFF. CDR3 bases: TGTGCCAGCAGATTAGACAGGGGGGGCACCGGGGAGCTGTTTTTT.

This clone was counted at least ten times. This chain joins TRBV4-2 and TRBJ2-7; perhaps TRBD2 as D (6 bases). The CDR3 has 15 residues. CDR1 and CDR2 (germline): LGHNA, YNFKEQ. V lost 5 bases and J lost 4, with 18 bases in between. CDR3 in DNA: TGTGCCAGCAGCGCCCAGGAGGGCGCGGGGTACGAGCAGTACTTC. It is translated as CASSAQEGAGYEQYF.

The V and J genes are TRBV15 and TRBJ2-3, with a possible D match to TRBD1 (6 bases). Germline values: CDR1 LNHNV, CDR2 YYDKDF (reference sequence). V lost 0 bases, J lost 2 bases, and 12 bases lay in between. This CDR3 is built from 16 residues. The CDR3 DNA is TGTGCCACCAGCAGAGATAAACAGGGTCCCACAGATACGCAGTATTTT. As protein: CATSRDKQGPTDTQYF.

The sample holds many counts of this clone. This chain uses TRBV29-1 with TRBJ1-2; the D gene is possibly TRBD1 (6 bases). V lost 3 bases to trimming and J lost 4 bases, with 9 bases between them. The CDR3 is 12 residues long. Germline V lookup: CDR1 SQVTM, CDR2 ANQGSEA. The CDR3 bases are TGCAGCGTTGAGGGGGCCACCTATGGCTACACCTTC. It is translated as CSVEGATYGYTF.

This clone has only a few counts. This rearrangement joins TRBV28 to TRBJ2-3; TRBD2 aligns across 11 bases. CDR3 length: 19 amino acids. V lost 4 bases and J lost 0; bases outside the gene matches: 12. Germline CDR1 MDHEN, CDR2 SYDVKM. CDR3 coding DNA: TGTGCCAGCAGTTCCTTACCGGGACTAGCGGTCCTAAGCACAGATACGCAGTATTTT. Protein product: CASSSLPGLAVLSTDTQYF.

V usage is TRBV30 and J usage is TRBJ1-1, with D possibly matching TRBD1 (6 bases). Germline CDR1 reads GTSNPN; CDR2 reads SVGIG (reference sequence). This CDR3 comprises 13 residues. Trimming left V 3 bases short and J 4 bases short, with 12 bases between. CDR3 sequence (DNA): TGTGCCTGGAGGACCGCAGGGGCCACTGAAGCTTTCTTT. Encoded protein: CAWRTAGATEAFF.

At least ten counts were recorded for this clone. The chain combines TRBV2 with TRBJ1-1; D ambiguous. Trimming took 2 bases from V and 0 from J, leaving 4 bases between them. CDR1 is SNHLY, CDR2 FYNNEI, per germline. The CDR3 has 13 amino acids. CDR3 coding DNA: TGTGCCAGCAGTGAATCCATGAACACTGAAGCTTTCTTT. This sequence encodes CASSESMNTEAFF. The full variable domain, rest sourced from reference TRBV2 and TRBJ1-1, is EPEVTQTPSHQVTQMGQEVILRCVPISNHLYFYWYRQILGQKVEFLVSFYNNEISEKSEIFDDQFSVERPDGSNFTLKIRSTKLEDSAMYFCASSESMNTEAFFGQGTRLTVV.